The 23 T cell receptor beta chains listed next were all sequenced from one sample in a study of T cell responses to AZD1222 COVID-19 vaccine. TCRdb keeps only in-frame clones here, not all; method: immunoSEQ multiplex PCR. The table lists 30,000 to 50,000 clones, 88% of them singletons. The sequences come from peripheral blood, collected 28 days after the second dose of the MenACWY control vaccine. Receptors were obtained from an adult who received the MenACWY meningococcal vaccine as a control.

This clone came up once. This rearrangement joins TRBV18 to TRBJ1-4; D might be TRBD1 (5 bases). CDR3 length: 13 residues. Germline CDR1 is KGHSH and CDR2 is LQKENI. Trimming shortened V by 2 bases and J by 7 bases, and 8 bases separated the two germline ends. Written as DNA, the CDR3 is TGTGCCAGCTCACCAGGGGCTGGTGAAAAACTGTTTTTT. It translates to CASSPGAGEKLFF.

The chain recombines TRBV6-5 with TRBJ2-5; TRBD2 might be the D (5 bases). The CDR3 consists of 15 residues. The ends were cut back, 4 bases at V and 0 bases at J, with 12 bases in the middle. CDR1 is MNHEY and CDR2 is SVGAGI in the germline V gene. CDR3 protein: CASSFSGEYQETQYF. CDR3 coding DNA: TGTGCCAGCAGTTTCAGCGGAGAGTACCAAGAGACCCAGTACTTC.

The chain carries TRBV15 and TRBJ2-1, with D unclear. The CDR3 spans 13 residues. Germline V lookup: CDR1 LNHNV, CDR2 YYDKDF (reference sequence). Trimming took 6 bases from V and 7 from J, leaving 13 bases between them. The CDR3 DNA follows: TGTGCCACCAGAGGTGTCCTCGGAAATGAGCAGTTCTTC. This translates into CATRGVLGNEQFF. Using reference TRBV15 and TRBJ2-1 for the parts outside the CDR3, the full variable domain is DAMVIQNPRYQVTQFGKPVTLSCSQTLNHNVMYWYQQKSSQAPKLLFHYYDKDFNNEADTPDNFQSRRPNTSFCFLDIRSPGLGDTAMYLCATRGVLGNEQFFGPGTRLTVL.

By its share, this clone is medium-sized. The chain is built from TRBV7-9 and TRBJ2-2; TRBD2 matches 14 bases. The germline CDR1 and CDR2 sequences are SEHNR and FQNEAQ (reference sequence). This CDR3 is 16 amino acids long. The V segment lost 5 bases and the J segment 6 bases; nucleotides outside the gene matches: 5. The CDR3 DNA sequence: TGTGCCAGCAGCCCGGGACTAGCGGGAGTGGCCGGGGAGCTGTTTTTT. Protein sequence: CASSPGLAGVAGELFF.

The gene calls are TRBV25-1 and TRBJ2-6; D remains unclear. Germline V lookup: CDR1 MGHDK, CDR2 SYGVNS. This CDR3 spans 13 amino acids. Trimming cost V 10 bases and J 0 bases, with 7 bases left between them. The CDR3 protein is CATKTSGANVLTF. DNA of the CDR3: TGTGCCACAAAGACCTCTGGGGCCAACGTCCTGACTTTC.

This clone occurred once. This chain uses TRBV5-1 with TRBJ2-7; unclear D gene. CDR3 length: 14 amino acids. Trimming shortened V by 5 bases and J by 4 bases, and 16 bases separated the two germline ends. Germline assignment: CDR1 SGHRS and CDR2 YFSETQ. In DNA, the CDR3 is TGCGCCAGCAGTTCTGGGTTAGGGCCTTACGAGCAGTACTTC. Its protein is CASSSGLGPYEQYF.

The chain has TRBV5-4 and TRBJ2-7; maybe TRBD1 (6 bases). The germline V gene encodes CDR1 SGHNT and CDR2 YYREEE (reference sequence). Trimming removed 4 bases from V and 1 base from J, with 15 bases in between. This CDR3 has 15 residues. CDR3 nucleotide sequence: TGTGCCAGCAGCCGCCTGGGGGCTTTATCCTACGAGCAGTACTTC. Amino acid sequence: CASSRLGALSYEQYF.

This clone appeared a single time. The chain uses TRBV28 and TRBJ2-1, with 8 nucleotides matching TRBD2. There are 17 residues in the CDR3. Per the germline V gene, CDR1 is MDHEN and CDR2 is SYDVKM. The V segment lost 5 bases and the J segment 1 base; nucleotides outside the gene matches: 10. CDR3: CASSPRGSGVSYNEQFF. CDR3 in DNA: TGTGCCAGCAGTCCCAGAGGTAGCGGGGTATCCTACAATGAGCAGTTCTTC.

This chain's CDR3 is CASSRGLAGVGNEQFF. The CDR3 bases are TGCGCCAGCAGCCGTGGACTAGCGGGAGTAGGCAATGAGCAGTTCTTC. The chain links TRBV5-1 to TRBJ2-1; 13 bases line up with TRBD2. CDR1 SGHRS and CDR2 YFSETQ come from the germline V gene. With 4 bases clipped from V and 6 bases from J, the junction kept 7 bases outside the gene matches. The CDR3 loop spans 16 amino acids.

The chain combines TRBV7-6 with TRBJ2-7; 9 nucleotides match TRBD1. This CDR3 contains 16 residues. Germline CDR1 SGHVS, CDR2 FNYEAQ. Trimming at V came to 0 bases and at J to 0 bases, leaving 3 bases not matched to a gene. The CDR3 is CASSLAGGQGSYEQYF. The DNA for the CDR3 is TGTGCCAGCAGCTTAGCTGGGGGACAGGGCTCCTACGAGCAGTACTTC.

This clone occurred a few times. The chain uses TRBV11-2 and TRBJ2-7; the D is unclear. This CDR3 region has 13 residues. V gave up 4 bases and J gave up 6 bases, with 13 bases separating them. CDR1 SGHAT and CDR2 FQNNGV come from the germline V gene. CDR3 protein: CASSSHGYSEQYF. CDR3 nucleotide sequence: TGTGCCAGCAGCTCCCACGGGTACTCCGAGCAGTACTTC.

V is TRBV19 and J is TRBJ1-2; D unclear. The germline gives CDR1 LNHDA, CDR2 SQIVND (reference sequence). V gave up 2 bases and J gave up 8 bases, with 15 bases separating them. This CDR3 has 14 amino acids. The CDR3 DNA follows: TGTGCCAGTAGTATAACGGTGGATTCTCGGGGCTACACCTTC. Encoded protein: CASSITVDSRGYTF.

The gene calls are TRBV4-1 and TRBJ2-3, with TRBD2 identical over 11 bases. The CDR3 covers 15 residues. After removal of 2 bases from V and 6 bases from J, the junction contained 4 bases not matched to a gene. Per the germline V gene, CDR1 is MGHRA and CDR2 is YSYEKL. The CDR3 bases are TGCGCCAGCAGCCAACAGACTAGCGGGACGGATACGCAGTATTTT. Protein product: CASSQQTSGTDTQYF.

The chain is built from TRBV4-2 and TRBJ2-2, with D uncertain. The CDR3 is 13 amino acids. V was cut by 3 bases and J by 6 bases, with 8 bases left in between. The germline CDR1 and CDR2 sequences are LGHNA and YNFKEQ. CDR3 protein: CASSQEQPGELFF. DNA for the CDR3: TGTGCCAGCAGCCAGGAGCAGCCCGGGGAGCTGTTTTTT.

The rearrangement joins TRBV5-1 to TRBJ2-3; D is ambiguous. This CDR3 is 14 amino acids long. Germline lookup yields CDR1 SGHRS and CDR2 YFSETQ. Between the trimmed V and J ends, which lost 0 bases and 4 bases, there was a span of 9 bases. The CDR3 is CASSLAIGSDTQYF. CDR3 sequence (DNA): TGCGCCAGCAGCTTGGCCATCGGGTCAGATACGCAGTATTTT.

The chain joins TRBV7-2 to TRBJ2-7; D ambiguous. V lost 5 bases and J 5 bases, leaving 19 bases between the germline ends. The CDR3 is made up of 15 amino acids. CDR1 SGHTA and CDR2 FQGNSA come from the germline V gene. CDR3 loop: CASSKSGLPRNEQYF. Written as DNA, the CDR3 is TGTGCCAGCAGCAAGTCGGGCCTCCCGAGGAACGAGCAGTACTTC.

The V and J genes are TRBV5-1 and TRBJ1-4; TRBD1 aligns across 9 bases. CDR3 length: 16 residues. Trimming cost V 4 bases and J 6 bases; bases outside gene matches: 10. From germline, CDR1 is SGHRS and CDR2 YFSETQ. The CDR3 loop reads CASSRGTGQGYEKLFF. Written as DNA, the CDR3 is TGCGCCAGCAGCAGGGGTACCGGACAGGGGTATGAAAAACTGTTTTTT.

This rearrangement joins TRBV3-1 (or the pseudogene TRBV3-2) to TRBJ1-2; D unclear. Germline V gene sequence: CDR1 LGHDT, CDR2 YNNKEL (reference sequence). The CDR3 loop spans 14 amino acids. V lost 4 bases, J lost 4 bases, and 13 bases lay in between. The CDR3 region is CASSPRTVFYGYTF. In DNA, the CDR3 is TGTGCCAGCAGCCCGAGGACGGTTTTCTATGGCTACACCTTC.

This chain uses TRBV5-1 with TRBJ2-3; 13 nucleotides agree with TRBD2. The CDR3 has 17 amino acids. J lost 5 bases, V lost 4 bases, and 10 bases had no gene match. Germline V gene sequence: CDR1 SGHRS, CDR2 YFSETQ. CDR3 region: CASSTGLAGVEVDTQYF. In DNA form, the CDR3 reads TGCGCCAGCAGCACAGGACTAGCGGGAGTGGAGGTAGATACGCAGTATTTT. Full variable domain (rest looked up from reference TRBV5-1 and TRBJ2-3): KAGVTQTPRYLIKTRGQQVTLSCSPISGHRSVSWYQQTPGQGLQFLFEYFSETQRNKGNFPGRFSGRQFSNSRSEMNVSTLELGDSALYLCASSTGLAGVEVDTQYFGPGTRLTVL.

This chain links TRBV29-1 with TRBJ1-5; possible D gene TRBD1, 6 bases. CDR3 length equals 14 residues. Trimming removed 5 bases from V and 2 bases from J, with 13 bases in between. The germline CDR1 and CDR2 sequences are SQVTM and ANQGSEA. CDR3 nucleotides: TGCAGCGTTACCTTGGGGGCTCGCAATCAGCCCCAGCATTTT. This translates into CSVTLGARNQPQHF.

This rearrangement joins TRBV5-5 to TRBJ2-3; possible D gene TRBD1, 5 bases. Trimming shortened V by 3 bases and J by 0 bases, and 8 bases separated the two germline ends. Germline assignment: CDR1 SGHKS and CDR2 YYEKEE (reference sequence). The CDR3 runs 14 residues. The CDR3 DNA reads TGTGCCAGCAGCTCGACAGATAGCACAGATACGCAGTATTTT. It encodes CASSSTDSTDTQYF.

V is TRBV5-4 and J is TRBJ2-6, with D unclear. Germline V gene sequence: CDR1 SGHNT, CDR2 YYREEE (reference sequence). V was clipped by 4 bases and J by 4 bases, with 6 bases between them. The CDR3 length is 13 residues. This CDR3 reads CASSTTGANVLTF. The CDR3 nucleotides are TGTGCCAGCAGCACAACAGGGGCCAACGTCCTGACTTTC.

The rearrangement joins TRBV7-9 to TRBJ2-3, with D perhaps given as TRBD1 or TRBD2 (5 bases each). The CDR3 loop spans 16 amino acids. Deletions cut 1 base from V and 2 bases from J, with 13 bases between. Germline V gene lookup returns CDR1 SEHNR and CDR2 FQNEAQ (reference sequence). The CDR3 DNA reads as TGTGCCAGCAGCTTAGTGGGGGTCAGTTCCACAGATACGCAGTATTTT. Its translation: CASSLVGVSSTDTQYF.